This T cell receptor beta chain was recovered during a study of T-cell memory formation after mild COVID-19. TCRdb re-called the 5' RACE reads through MiXCR, storing one row per CDR3 protein. This sample has some 50,000 distinct CDR3 sequences, with 27% found just once. The V end lost 7 bases, the J end lost 5 bases, and 7 bases lay between the germline ends. Per the germline V gene, CDR1 is MNHNY and CDR2 is SVGAGI (reference sequence). The CDR3 is 11 residues long. This clonotype was obtained from a man younger than 30 who had mild COVID-19 (a few samples of this study predate the infection). Cell type and time point are not known. Sequenced input: PBMCs or a T cell subset sorted from them (not recorded which). The chain joins TRBV6-6 to TRBJ2-3; D ambiguous. The CDR3 sequence is CASIFGDTQYF. CDR3 in DNA: TGTGCCAGCATCTTTGGAGATACGCAGTATTTT.